The source of this T cell receptor beta chain is a study of siplizumab effects on memory and regulatory T cells. The study's findings and limits: A mean of approximately 70% of mappable alloreactive CD4+ clones were Treg-derived with siplizumab, compared with 25% to 30% in controls. Siplizumab brought about a significant reduction in alloreactive sequences traceable to unstimulated CD4+ memory cells.

Details on this clone: Antigen specificity is unknown.

V lost 3 bases to trimming and J lost 6 bases, with 9 bases between them. This CDR3 has 12 residues. Per the germline V gene, CDR1 is SGHNT and CDR2 is YENEEA. Approximately 98,000 TCR templates underwent assay in each sample. Using immunoSEQ multiplex PCR, the repertoire was profiled, and TCRdb retains in-frame clones only, with some absent. The sample comprises some 110,000 clones, under 95% of which are singletons, and about 0.32% rests with the top ten. The origin of this receptor is a human donor in good health. The sample consisted of CD4+ T cells sorted from blood. The chain carries TRBV11-3 and TRBJ2-7; D uncertain. The CDR3 spells CASSFEVGEQYF. The CDR3 bases are TGTGCCAGCAGCTTTGAAGTTGGCGAGCAGTACTTC.